This TCR beta chain was recorded in a study of T cell responses to AZD1222 COVID-19 vaccine. CDR3 length: 15 residues. CDR1 is KGHSH and CDR2 is LQKENI in the germline V gene. Trimming at V came to 1 base and at J to 0 bases, leaving 1 base not matched to a gene. Sequencing was performed with immunoSEQ multiplex PCR; in TCRdb, only in-frame clones are kept and a portion is missing. In the table there are tens of thousands of clones, 70% to 90% of which are singletons. The chain joins TRBV18 to TRBJ2-3; the match to TRBD2 covers 7 bases. This receptor was taken from an adult who received the AZD1222 COVID-19 vaccine. Source: peripheral blood, taken 28 days after the second AZD1222 dose. CDR3 in amino acids: CASSPLGGSTDTQYF. The CDR3 DNA is TGTGCCAGCTCACCACTGGGGGGGAGCACAGATACGCAGTATTTT.